This TCR beta chain was captured in a study of blood T cell repertoires in COVID-19. This CDR3 region has 16 residues. The V gene's germline CDR1 is GTSNPN and CDR2 SVGIG (reference sequence). V dropped 0 bases and J dropped 0 bases, with 11 bases sitting between them. TCRdb's copy holds only in-frame clones and misses some; the assay was immunoSEQ multiplex PCR. The sample yields around 280,000 clones, around 90% seen once. Sample: peripheral blood. The receptor was isolated from a woman between 45 and 65 years old who had recovered from COVID-19. V gene TRBV30 combines with J gene TRBJ1-4; D not certain. As DNA, the CDR3 is TGTGCCTGGAGTGTACTCCAAAGAGCAACTAATGAAAAACTGTTTTTT. As protein: CAWSVLQRATNEKLFF.